A selection of T cell receptor beta chains follows, all from one sample in a study of regulatory T cells in long-lasting Graves disease. TCRdb reprocessed the multiplex PCR reads via MiXCR and lists one record per CDR3 protein. Among around 430,000 distinct CDR3 sequences listed, 22% were seen once. Sequenced here: peripheral blood mononuclear cells (PBMCs), sampled when the disease was refractory, from a patient treated with antithyroid drugs. Every receptor here comes from a female donor with Graves disease. The CDR3 runs from the conserved cysteine through the conserved F or W. The order of the fields is J gene, V gene, clone size, D gene, CDR3 protein, CDR3 DNA. D genes are given only for firm matches. Not all rows give a size; the values are once, few, many and, for expanded clones, a class.

J: TRBJ1-2; V: TRBV12-3/TRBV12-4; size: many; D: TRBD1; CDR3: CASGTGFFVYGYTF; DNA: TGTGCCAGCGGGACAGGCTTCTTTGTCTATGGCTACACCTTC
J: TRBJ2-7; V: TRBV7-8; size: many; D: TRBD2; CDR3: CASSLSGGNSYEQYF; DNA: TGTGCCAGCAGCTTAAGCGGGGGAAACTCCTACGAGCAGTACTTC
J: TRBJ2-2; V: TRBV6-5; size: few; D: NA; CDR3: CASSYQGIPGELFF; DNA: TGTGCCAGCAGTTACCAGGGTATCCCCGGGGAGCTGTTTTTT
J: TRBJ1-1; V: TRBV29-1; size: NA; D: NA; CDR3: CSVPPLVRQTEEAFF; DNA: TGCAGCGTACCCCCACTAGTCAGACAGACCGAAGAGGCTTTCTTT
J: TRBJ2-7; V: TRBV19; size: NA; D: NA; CDR3: CASSTGTVAQYF; DNA: TGTGCCAGTAGTACTGGGACTGTCGCGCAGTACTTC
J: TRBJ1-5; V: TRBV28; size: NA; D: NA; CDR3: CAGSLPSDTLDQPQHF; DNA: TGTGCTGGCAGTTTACCCTCCGACACCTTGGATCAGCCCCAGCATTTT
J: TRBJ2-5; V: TRBV28; size: NA; D: NA; CDR3: CASSSPGQTGETQYF; DNA: TGTGCCAGCAGTTCTCCCGGACAGACTGGAGAGACCCAGTACTTC
J: TRBJ1-1; V: TRBV6-1; size: few; D: NA; CDR3: CASKHPGGTEAFF; DNA: TGTGCCAGCAAACACCCCGGTGGGACTGAAGCTTTCTTT
J: TRBJ2-5; V: TRBV28; size: many; D: TRBD2; CDR3: CASRLAGAVQETQYF; DNA: TGTGCCAGTCGACTAGCGGGAGCCGTCCAAGAGACCCAGTACTTC
J: TRBJ2-7; V: TRBV6-2/TRBV6-3; size: NA; D: TRBD2; CDR3: CASIRTSGSYEQYF; DNA: TGTGCCAGCATCCGGACTAGCGGGAGCTACGAGCAGTACTTC
J: TRBJ2-7; V: TRBV5-6; size: NA; D: TRBD2; CDR3: CASSTLTGTSSYEQYF; DNA: TGTGCCAGCAGCACACTGACCGGGACTAGCTCTTACGAGCAGTACTTC
J: TRBJ1-4; V: TRBV27; size: NA; D: NA; CDR3: CASSPRQSRGEKLFF; DNA: TGTGCCAGCAGTCCCCGACAGTCAAGAGGGGAAAAACTGTTTTTT
J: TRBJ2-7; V: TRBV5-1; size: few; D: TRBD1; CDR3: CASSYAGTAGREQYF; DNA: TGCGCCAGCAGCTACGCCGGGACAGCCGGACGAGAGCAGTACTTC
J: TRBJ2-7; V: TRBV9; size: NA; D: TRBD2; CDR3: CASSSRVAGDLYEQYF; DNA: TGTGCCAGCAGCTCCCGGGTAGCGGGGGATCTCTACGAGCAGTACTTC
J: TRBJ2-7; V: TRBV29-1; size: many; D: NA; CDR3: CSVKGSSSWEQYF; DNA: TGCAGCGTTAAGGGTAGCTCCTCGTGGGAGCAGTACTTC
J: TRBJ1-1; V: TRBV12-3/TRBV12-4; size: many; D: NA; CDR3: CASSLERGEAFF; DNA: TGTGCCAGCAGTTTAGAACGGGGAGAAGCTTTCTTT
J: TRBJ2-1; V: TRBV30; size: NA; D: TRBD1; CDR3: CAWSGGLDREQFF; DNA: TGTGCCTGGAGTGGGGGCCTGGACAGGGAGCAGTTCTTC
J: TRBJ2-3; V: TRBV29-1; size: few; D: TRBD2; CDR3: CSVSSGRTDTQYF; DNA: TGCAGCGTTTCTAGCGGGCGCACAGATACGCAGTATTTT
J: TRBJ2-7; V: TRBV7-9; size: few; D: NA; CDR3: CASSLFPGSYEQYF; DNA: TGTGCCAGCAGCTTATTCCCGGGGTCCTACGAGCAGTACTTC
J: TRBJ1-4; V: TRBV25-1; size: NA; D: NA; CDR3: CASSPSLGGFSEKLFF; DNA: TGTGCCAGCAGTCCCTCCCTTGGGGGGTTTAGTGAAAAACTGTTTTTT
J: TRBJ2-3; V: TRBV15; size: NA; D: NA; CDR3: CATSTSSTDTQYF; DNA: TGTGCCACCAGCACGTCGAGCACAGATACGCAGTATTTT
J: TRBJ2-4; V: TRBV5-5; size: few; D: TRBD2; CDR3: CASSLGEGAREGAKNIQYF; DNA: TGTGCCAGCAGCTTGGGGGAGGGGGCGCGGGAGGGCGCCAAAAACATTCAGTACTTC
J: TRBJ2-5; V: TRBV9; size: few; D: NA; CDR3: CASSVKDFPQYF; DNA: TGTGCCAGCAGCGTAAAAGACTTCCCCCAGTACTTC
J: TRBJ2-7; V: TRBV18; size: few; D: TRBD2; CDR3: CASSPRREGRQYF; DNA: TGTGCCAGCTCACCACGTCGGGAGGGGAGGCAGTACTTC
J: TRBJ2-5; V: TRBV20-1; size: NA; D: TRBD1; CDR3: CSARLGTGEETQYF; DNA: TGCAGTGCTCGCCTGGGGACAGGGGAAGAGACCCAGTACTTC
J: TRBJ2-7; V: TRBV28; size: once; D: TRBD1; CDR3: CASSFGTGGNYEQYF; DNA: TGTGCCAGCAGTTTCGGGACAGGGGGTAACTACGAGCAGTACTTC
J: TRBJ2-3; V: TRBV29-1; size: NA; D: NA; CDR3: CSVEEVTTATDTQYF; DNA: TGCAGCGTTGAAGAAGTGACTACTGCGACAGATACGCAGTATTTT
J: TRBJ2-5; V: TRBV19; size: NA; D: TRBD2; CDR3: CASSTRESPRLAGAPVGTQYF; DNA: TGTGCCAGTAGTACCCGGGAGTCGCCCAGACTAGCGGGAGCCCCGGTGGGCACCCAGTACTTC
J: TRBJ2-2; V: TRBV24-1; size: NA; D: TRBD1; CDR3: CATSDGTANTGELFF; DNA: TGTGCCACCAGTGATGGGACAGCGAACACCGGGGAGCTGTTTTTT
J: TRBJ2-7; V: TRBV5-1; size: many; D: TRBD2; CDR3: CASSLTGLAGSEQYF; DNA: TGCGCCAGCAGCTTGACGGGACTAGCGGGAAGCGAGCAGTACTTC
J: TRBJ2-2; V: TRBV28; size: many; D: NA; CDR3: CASKRTQGGSGELFF; DNA: TGTGCCAGCAAAAGAACGCAGGGGGGGTCCGGGGAGCTGTTTTTT
J: TRBJ1-3; V: TRBV6-1; size: many; D: NA; CDR3: CASSKGHEFGNTIYF; DNA: TGTGCCAGCAGTAAGGGGCATGAATTCGGAAACACCATATATTTT
J: TRBJ1-2; V: TRBV30; size: NA; D: NA; CDR3: CAWSAGPGYTF; DNA: TGTGCCTGGAGTGCGGGGCCCGGCTACACCTTC
J: TRBJ2-1; V: TRBV20-1; size: NA; D: TRBD2; CDR3: CSARANPAGVPTYNEQFF; DNA: TGCAGTGCTAGAGCGAATCCTGCGGGAGTTCCTACCTACAATGAGCAGTTCTTC
J: TRBJ2-7; V: TRBV18; size: few; D: NA; CDR3: CASSPARRAKYEQYF; DNA: TGTGCCAGCTCACCAGCCCGCAGGGCGAAGTACGAGCAGTACTTC
J: TRBJ1-2; V: TRBV6-5; size: many; D: NA; CDR3: CASSYESWDYGYTF; DNA: TGTGCCAGCAGTTACGAGTCTTGGGACTATGGCTACACCTTC
J: TRBJ1-1; V: TRBV24-1; size: many; D: TRBD1; CDR3: CATSATGSEAFF; DNA: TGTGCCACCAGCGCGACAGGGTCCGAAGCTTTCTTT
J: TRBJ2-2; V: TRBV7-8; size: NA; D: NA; CDR3: CASSFSGLGVTGELFF; DNA: TGTGCCAGCAGCTTCTCGGGCCTAGGGGTCACCGGGGAGCTGTTTTTT
J: TRBJ2-5; V: TRBV27; size: NA; D: NA; CDR3: CASSWAGDETQYF; DNA: TGTGCCAGCAGTTGGGCAGGGGATGAGACCCAGTACTTC
J: TRBJ2-3; V: TRBV28; size: few; D: TRBD2; CDR3: CASTGRPTDTQYF; DNA: TGTGCCAGCACCGGGAGGCCCACAGATACGCAGTATTTT
J: TRBJ2-2; V: TRBV7-8; size: NA; D: NA; CDR3: CASSLGWAGELFF; DNA: TGTGCCAGCAGCTTAGGGTGGGCCGGGGAGCTGTTTTTT
J: TRBJ1-2; V: TRBV30; size: many; D: NA; CDR3: CAWTLFGTRYGYTF; DNA: TGTGCCTGGACCTTATTCGGGACACGGTATGGCTACACCTTC
J: TRBJ1-2; V: TRBV6-5; size: many; D: NA; CDR3: CASSYSTGGNGYTF; DNA: TGTGCCAGCAGTTACTCGACCGGAGGTAATGGCTACACCTTC
J: TRBJ1-5; V: TRBV7-2; size: many; D: NA; CDR3: CASSLGSRSNQPQHF; DNA: TGTGCCAGCAGCTTAGGTTCCAGAAGCAATCAGCCCCAGCATTTT
J: TRBJ1-4; V: TRBV29-1; size: NA; D: NA; CDR3: CSVEPPDSGANEKLFF; DNA: TGCAGCGTTGAGCCCCCCGACAGTGGGGCTAATGAAAAACTGTTTTTT
J: TRBJ2-2; V: TRBV6-1; size: few; D: NA; CDR3: CASTSGPGELFF; DNA: NA
J: TRBJ2-5; V: TRBV20-1; size: many; D: NA; CDR3: CSASPSGETQYF; DNA: TGCAGTGCTAGTCCCAGCGGAGAGACCCAGTACTTC
J: TRBJ1-2; V: TRBV27; size: many; D: NA; CDR3: CASSLRRPQGYGYTF; DNA: TGTGCCAGCAGTTTGCGACGGCCCCAGGGCTATGGCTACACCTTC
J: TRBJ2-4; V: TRBV20-1; size: NA; D: NA; CDR3: CSAKGVGGRKNIQYF; DNA: TGCAGTGCTAAGGGGGTGGGGGGGCGGAAAAACATTCAGTACTTC